This section outlines one T cell receptor beta chain sequence together with its context. The antigen is undetermined. Data came from immunoSEQ multiplex PCR; TCRdb stores just in-frame clones and leaves some out. The sample includes over 15,000 clones, 65% to 85% of them seen just once. V dropped 0 bases and J dropped 5 bases, with 8 bases sitting between them. The germline gives CDR1 SGHRS, CDR2 YFSETQ. This CDR3 contains 13 residues. This record belongs to a study of early stage breast cancer tumors. Study-level information: Most invasive tumors, twelve of 16, were ER+/PR+/HER2-. The ER+/PR+/HER2- tumors included about 8 ductal and a few lobular carcinomas. Study-wide findings and caveats: Tumors had about 2.5-fold higher T cell density and higher clonality than adjacent normal breast tissue. Comparing each tissue with blood distinguished tumor from normal in most of the 16 patients.

The sequencing input was blood. The source is a person between 65 and 79 years old with breast cancer. The chain carries TRBV5-1 and TRBJ1-2; D might be TRBD1 (5 bases). The CDR3 loop is CASSLGGGYGYTF. The DNA of the CDR3 is TGCGCCAGCAGCTTGGGGGGCGGATATGGCTACACCTTC.